A single sample is the source of the 32 T cell receptor beta chains below, sequenced in a study of T cell responses to AZD1222 COVID-19 vaccine. Sequencing used immunoSEQ multiplex PCR; TCRdb keeps in-frame clones, though not all of them. This table has 180,000 or so clones, 85% to 95% appearing once. The specimen comprised peripheral blood, sampled 28 days after the second AZD1222 dose. The receptors shown here come from an adult who received the AZD1222 COVID-19 vaccine.

The CDR3 DNA reads as TGTGCCAGCAAGGACAGGTGGGGCACTGAAGCTTTCTTT. Encoded protein: CASKDRWGTEAFF. The chain links TRBV19 to TRBJ1-1, with TRBD1 matching 7 bases. V trimming: 9 bases; J trimming: 4 bases; junction bases outside the gene matches: 8. The CDR3 runs 13 residues. The germline V gene has CDR1 LNHDA and CDR2 SQIVND (reference sequence). Full variable domain (outside the CDR3, taken from reference TRBV19 and TRBJ1-1): DGGITQSPKYLFRKEGQNVTLSCEQNLNHDAMYWYRQDPGQGLRLIYYSQIVNDFQKGDIAEGYSVSREKKESFPLTVTSAQKNPTAFYLCASKDRWGTEAFFGQGTRLTVV.

The chain carries TRBV20-1 and TRBJ2-1; possible D gene TRBD2, 6 bases. The CDR3 has 14 amino acids. The germline V and J ends were trimmed by 3 bases and 3 bases, with 12 bases remaining between them. Germline V gene sequence: CDR1 DFQATT, CDR2 SNEGSKA (reference sequence). The CDR3: CSASRGSYYNEQFF. The CDR3 region has the DNA TGCAGTGCTAGTCGGGGGTCCTACTACAATGAGCAGTTCTTC.

V gene TRBV9 combines with J gene TRBJ2-5; possibly TRBD2 for D (6 bases). Germline V lookup: CDR1 SGDLS, CDR2 YYNGEE. The CDR3 has 14 residues. V was shortened by 0 bases and J by 5 bases, with 11 bases between the two germline ends. The CDR3 sequence: CASSVVAEGETQYF. CDR3 DNA sequence: TGTGCCAGCAGCGTAGTAGCGGAGGGGGAGACCCAGTACTTC.

This chain links TRBV3-1 (or the pseudogene TRBV3-2) with TRBJ2-3; D perhaps matches TRBD1 (5 bases). Germline V gene data show CDR1 as LGHDT and CDR2 as YNNKEL (reference sequence). V was pared by 6 bases and J by 7 bases, with 8 bases between. The CDR3 spans 11 residues. The CDR3 DNA sequence: TGTGCCAGCAGTAGACAGAATACGCAGTATTTT. It yields the protein CASSRQNTQYF.

The V and J genes are TRBV2 and TRBJ1-1; D possibly corresponds to TRBD1 (5 bases). Trimming stripped 4 bases from V and 8 bases from J, with 14 bases between. Germline values: CDR1 SNHLY, CDR2 FYNNEI. The length of the CDR3 is 13 residues. This chain's CDR3 is CASSVGGRSEAFF. CDR3 bases: TGTGCCAGCAGTGTTGGGGGGAGGTCCGAAGCTTTCTTT.

The CDR3 spells CAIRGTDNSPLHF. The CDR3 nucleotides are TGTGCCATCAGGGGGACAGATAATTCACCCCTCCACTTT. J is TRBJ1-6 and V is TRBV10-3, with 7 bases lining up with TRBD1. With V trimmed by 6 bases and J by 5 bases, 1 base remained unmatched. The CDR3 has 13 residues. Germline V lookup: CDR1 ENHRY, CDR2 SYGVKD.

This clone occurred once. The J gene is TRBJ2-3, the V gene TRBV19; 11 nucleotides agree with TRBD2. The J segment lost 0 bases and the V segment lost 3 bases, leaving 2 bases of the junction unmatched. The CDR3 is made up of 16 amino acids. Germline V gene sequence: CDR1 LNHDA, CDR2 SQIVND (reference sequence). The CDR3 sequence: CASSILAGGSTDTQYF. The CDR3 region has the DNA TGTGCCAGTAGTATCCTAGCGGGGGGTAGCACAGATACGCAGTATTTT.

This clone was seen once. The chain is built from TRBV7-6 and TRBJ2-7; 9 positions agree with TRBD2. V shed 1 base and J 0 bases; nucleotides not matched to a gene: 10. The CDR3 runs to 18 residues. Germline CDR1 reads SGHVS; CDR2 reads FNYEAQ. The CDR3 sequence: CASSLGMASGAGSYEQYF. The CDR3 coding sequence is TGTGCCAGCAGCTTAGGAATGGCTAGCGGGGCCGGCTCCTACGAGCAGTACTTC.

This rearrangement joins TRBV6-1 to TRBJ1-1; D is undetermined. Germline values: CDR1 MNHNS, CDR2 SASEGT. This CDR3 contains 15 residues. With 2 bases removed from V and 1 base from J, the gap between germline ends came to 11 bases. The CDR3 loop is CASSEHGGENTEAFF. CDR3 DNA: TGTGCCAGCAGTGAACATGGCGGGGAGAACACTGAAGCTTTCTTT.

This chain connects TRBV7-2 to TRBJ2-2; D unclear. Trimming left V 5 bases short and J 2 bases short, with 12 bases between. Germline V lookup: CDR1 SGHTA, CDR2 FQGNSA. CDR3 length: 15 amino acids. CDR3 sequence reads: CASSPWAQNTGELFF. The DNA for the CDR3 is TGTGCCAGCAGCCCCTGGGCTCAAAACACCGGGGAGCTGTTTTTT.

In nucleotides, the CDR3 is TGTGCCAGCAGCGAAACGGGACAGCATAGCAATCAGCCCCAGCATTTT. Translation: CASSETGQHSNQPQHF. The V gene is TRBV6-1, the J gene TRBJ1-5, with 7 positions matching TRBD1. V gave up 6 bases and J gave up 0 bases; unmatched junction bases: 8. This CDR3 has 16 residues. The germline V gene has CDR1 MNHNS and CDR2 SASEGT.

The V call is TRBV28, the J call TRBJ1-5; TRBD1 might be the D (5 bases). V was pared by 2 bases and J by 7 bases, with 18 bases between. Germline V CDR1 and CDR2: MDHEN, SYDVKM. This CDR3 is 16 amino acids long. This CDR3 is CASSLVPNRLKQPQHF. For the CDR3, the DNA is TGTGCCAGCAGTTTAGTCCCGAACAGGTTAAAGCAGCCCCAGCATTTT.

V and J are TRBV6-5 and TRBJ1-1; unclear D gene. V was clipped by 6 bases and J by 5 bases, with 7 bases between them. Germline V gene lookup returns CDR1 MNHEY and CDR2 SVGAGI. CDR3 length: 11 residues. The CDR3 loop is CASRHRTEAFF. The DNA for the CDR3 is TGTGCCAGCAGACACCGGACTGAAGCTTTCTTT.

The chain recombines TRBV27 with TRBJ2-7, with D possibly called TRBD1 or TRBD2 (5 bases each). V lost 5 bases to trimming and J lost 0 bases, with 17 bases between them. The germline V gene encodes CDR1 MNHEY and CDR2 SMNVEV (reference sequence). The CDR3 has 16 residues. In DNA, the CDR3 is TGTGCCAGCAGTGCTTCGGGACGTTCGAGCTCCTACGAGCAGTACTTC. This sequence encodes CASSASGRSSSYEQYF.

The rearrangement joins TRBV5-1 to TRBJ1-2; weak D call: TRBD1 (5 bases). The CDR3 spans 17 residues. The germline CDR1 and CDR2 sequences are SGHRS and YFSETQ. V was cut by 0 bases and J by 8 bases, with 23 bases left in between. CDR3 nucleotides: TGCGCCAGCAGCTTGGTAGAGAGGGGTAGGGGTGAAGAAGGCTACACCTTC. Residues: CASSLVERGRGEEGYTF.

This chain links TRBV11-2 with TRBJ1-6, with TRBD1 identical over 7 bases. CDR3 size: 19 residues. CDR1 and CDR2 (germline): SGHAT, FQNNGV. J gave up 1 base and V 5 bases, and 14 bases lay outside the gene matches. CDR3 region: CASSPNPREGASYNSPLHF. For the CDR3, the DNA is TGTGCCAGCAGCCCCAACCCTCGGGAGGGGGCTTCCTATAATTCACCCCTCCACTTT.

The rearrangement joins TRBV30 to TRBJ2-5; 11 bases agree with TRBD2. In germline, CDR1 is GTSNPN, CDR2 SVGIG (reference sequence). Trimming took 0 bases from V and 2 from J; bases not matched to a gene: 5. CDR3 length: 16 residues. The CDR3 loop is CAWSVRLAGPQETQYF. CDR3 coding DNA: TGTGCCTGGAGTGTAAGACTAGCGGGACCTCAAGAGACCCAGTACTTC.

V and J are TRBV9 and TRBJ1-5; possibly TRBD1 for D (5 bases). The CDR3 sequence is 15 residues long. Germline V gene lookup returns CDR1 SGDLS and CDR2 YYNGEE. Trimming removed 0 bases from V and 6 bases from J, with 13 bases in between. The CDR3 DNA reads TGTGCCAGCAGCGTAGAGGCAGGGATGAGTCAGCCCCAGCATTTT. Its translation is CASSVEAGMSQPQHF.

In this sample, this clone turned up once. V and J are TRBV27 and TRBJ2-6, with a possible D match to TRBD1 (6 bases). Germline values: CDR1 MNHEY, CDR2 SMNVEV (reference sequence). This CDR3 has 16 amino acids. Trimming shortened V by 5 bases and J by 2 bases, and 13 bases separated the two germline ends. The CDR3 is CASSHQQGTGANVLTF. The CDR3 DNA follows: TGTGCCAGCAGTCACCAACAGGGTACTGGGGCCAACGTCCTGACTTTC.

The J gene is TRBJ2-5, the V gene TRBV29-1; D gene uncertain. Trimming took 4 bases from V and 2 from J, leaving 11 bases between them. This CDR3 is 13 amino acids long. From germline, CDR1 is SQVTM and CDR2 ANQGSEA. The CDR3 DNA reads TGCAGCGTTGCTGCGGTCCAGCAAGAGACCCAGTACTTC. This encodes CSVAAVQQETQYF. Supplemented by reference TRBV29-1 and TRBJ2-5, the full variable domain reads SAVISQKPSRDICQRGTSLTIQCQVDSQVTMMFWYRQQPGQSLTLIATANQGSEATYESGFVIDKFPISRPNLTFSTLTVSNMSPEDSSIYLCSVAAVQQETQYFGPGTRLLVL.

The genes are TRBV7-2 and TRBJ2-3; 9 bases agree with TRBD1. J gave up 4 bases and V 3 bases, and 5 bases lay outside the gene matches. The CDR3 contains 15 residues. Germline-derived CDR1 and CDR2 are SGHTA and FQGNSA. The CDR3: CASSFTGGKADTQYF. The CDR3 coding sequence is TGTGCCAGCAGCTTTACAGGGGGCAAGGCAGATACGCAGTATTTT. Filled out from reference TRBV7-2 and TRBJ2-3, the complete variable domain reads GAGVSQSPSNKVTEKGKDVELRCDPISGHTALYWYRQSLGQGLEFLIYFQGNSAPDKSGLPSDRFSAERTGGSVSTLTIQRTQQEDSAVYLCASSFTGGKADTQYFGPGTRLTVL.

This chain links TRBV5-1 with TRBJ2-5, with 7 bases lining up with TRBD1. Germline V gives CDR1 SGHRS, CDR2 YFSETQ. V was clipped by 0 bases and J by 4 bases; unmatched bases: 6. This CDR3 has 15 residues. CDR3 region: CASSLANRGAETQYF. In nucleotides, the CDR3 is TGCGCCAGCAGCTTGGCCAACAGGGGAGCAGAGACCCAGTACTTC.

This clone was detected only a few times. CDR3 nucleotide sequence: TGTGCCAGCAGCCCTAAACCCTCCCGGGGGCTAGCGGGGAGCCGGCATCCCGGGGAGCTGTTTTTT. Protein: CASSPKPSRGLAGSRHPGELFF. This sequence joins TRBV4-2 and TRBJ2-2; 9 bases map to TRBD2. The CDR3 extends over 22 amino acids. Unmatched junction bases numbered 27, after V lost 4 bases and J lost 6 bases. Germline V gives CDR1 LGHNA, CDR2 YNFKEQ.

This clone has only one observation. The CDR3 region is CASSQDRGSYNSPLHF. As DNA, the CDR3 is TGTGCCAGCAGCCAAGACAGGGGCTCCTATAATTCACCCCTCCACTTT. This chain uses TRBV3-1 (or the pseudogene TRBV3-2) with TRBJ1-6; D perhaps matches TRBD1 (6 bases). From germline, CDR1 is LGHDT and CDR2 YNNKEL (reference sequence). V was trimmed by 0 bases and J by 0 bases, leaving 6 bases between them. This CDR3 has 16 residues.

V is TRBV6-5 and J is TRBJ2-3; D is perhaps TRBD1 (5 bases). The germline V and J ends were trimmed by 6 bases and 9 bases, with 13 bases remaining between them. The length of the CDR3 is 12 residues. Germline CDR1 reads MNHEY; CDR2 reads SVGAGI. The CDR3 DNA reads TGTGCCAGCAGACCGACAGAAGGCACGCAGTATTTT. Amino acids: CASRPTEGTQYF.

The chain links TRBV3-1 (or the pseudogene TRBV3-2) to TRBJ2-3, with TRBD2 matching over 13 bases. CDR3 length: 16 amino acids. Trimming took 2 bases from V and 5 from J; bases not matched to a gene: 4. Germline V gives CDR1 LGHDT, CDR2 YNNKEL (reference sequence). CDR3 sequence reads: CASSQTGLAGKDTQYF. The CDR3 DNA reads as TGTGCCAGCAGCCAAACGGGACTAGCGGGGAAAGATACGCAGTATTTT.

The rearrangement joins TRBV29-1 to TRBJ2-5; no reliable D call. There are 11 residues in the CDR3. The germline V gene encodes CDR1 SQVTM and CDR2 ANQGSEA. V was clipped by 2 bases and J by 5 bases, with 6 bases between them. DNA for the CDR3: TGCAGCGTTGAACAGGCGGAGACCCAGTACTTC. This encodes CSVEQAETQYF.

The chain is built from TRBV6-6 and TRBJ1-4, with D tentatively TRBD1 (6 bases). Germline-derived CDR1 and CDR2 are MNHNY and SVGAGI (reference sequence). This CDR3 has 12 residues. Trimming left V 5 bases short and J 12 bases short, with 13 bases between. CDR3 DNA sequence: TGTGCCAGCAGTCCGGGGGCGAGGGAACTGTTTTTT. Protein: CASSPGARELFF.

V and J are TRBV4-3 and TRBJ1-3, with D uncertain. Looked up from germline, CDR1 is LGHNA and CDR2 is YSLEER. Trimming cost V 0 bases and J 2 bases, with 11 bases left between them. The CDR3 length is 16 residues. The CDR3: CASSQDSGPAGNTIYF. Written as DNA, the CDR3 is TGCGCCAGCAGCCAAGATAGTGGTCCCGCTGGAAACACCATATATTTT.

V usage is TRBV19 and J usage is TRBJ1-1; 7 bases map to TRBD1. This CDR3 is 14 amino acids long. Germline CDR1 LNHDA, CDR2 SQIVND (reference sequence). After removal of 6 bases from V and 3 bases from J, the junction contained 7 bases not matched to a gene. The CDR3 region is CASSNQGVDTEAFF. The DNA for the CDR3 is TGTGCCAGTAGCAACCAGGGGGTGGACACTGAAGCTTTCTTT.

This rearrangement joins TRBV9 to TRBJ2-5; D is unclear. CDR1 is SGDLS and CDR2 is YYNGEE in the germline V gene. This CDR3 comprises 15 residues. V dropped 0 bases and J dropped 1 base, with 10 bases sitting between them. Here the CDR3 DNA reads TGTGCCAGCAGCGTAGGGGTCAGGTCCCAAGAGACCCAGTACTTC. This encodes CASSVGVRSQETQYF.

V gene TRBV4-3 combines with J gene TRBJ1-4; TRBD1 might be the D (5 bases). Looked up from germline, CDR1 is LGHNA and CDR2 is YSLEER. The CDR3 is 20 amino acids. The V end lost 0 bases, the J end lost 3 bases, and 23 bases lay between the germline ends. The CDR3 spells CASSQEGAAGRVGSNEKLFF. DNA of the CDR3: TGCGCCAGCAGCCAAGAAGGGGCGGCGGGCAGGGTGGGTTCTAATGAAAAACTGTTTTTT.